A selection of T cell receptor beta chains follows, all from one sample in a study of early T cells in non-severe SARS-CoV-2 infection. TCRdb reprocessed the 5' RACE reads with MiXCR, giving one entry per CDR3 protein. This sample has 50,000 to 70,000 distinct CDR3 sequences, with 10% found just once. Sequenced material: whole blood. These receptors were collected from an adult who was a healthcare worker with PCR-confirmed SARS-CoV-2 infection or an uninfected control (not recorded which). The CDR3 runs from the conserved cysteine through the conserved F or W. Each record gives: V gene, J gene, clone size, D gene, CDR3 DNA, CDR3 protein. D genes are given only for firm matches. The listing skips clone size in some rows; elsewhere it reads once, few, many or a size class.

TRBV5-1,TRBJ2-1,many,TRBD1,TGCGCCAGCAGGCCGGGACAGGACTACGCTGAGCAGTTCTTC,CASRPGQDYAEQFF
TRBV6-5,TRBJ2-5,many,TRBD2,TGTGCCAGCAGCCCCCGACTAGCGGAAGAGACCCAGTACTTC,CASSPRLAEETQYF
TRBV4-3,TRBJ2-2,-,-,TGCGCCAGCAGCCAAGATACGAATGTGAACACCGGGGAGCTGTTTTTT,CASSQDTNVNTGELFF
TRBV5-6,TRBJ1-2,many,TRBD1,TGTGCCAGCAGCATAGGGACAGCGAACTATGGCTACACCTTC,CASSIGTANYGYTF
TRBV5-4,TRBJ2-3,-,-,TGTGCCAGCAGCCCAGATGGGCGCGATACGCAGTATTTT,CASSPDGRDTQYF
TRBV5-1,TRBJ2-2,-,TRBD2,TGCGCCAGCAGCTCCCTAGCGGGAGGGAACACCGGGGAGCTGTTTTTT,CASSSLAGGNTGELFF
TRBV20-1,TRBJ2-2,few,TRBD2,TGCAGTGCTAGAGGGCCTAGCGGGAGTTTCAGCGGGGAGCTGTTTTTT,CSARGPSGSFSGELFF
TRBV7-7,TRBJ2-1,many,TRBD2,TGTGCTAGCAGCAACAAACCGGGGGGGGAGCAGTTCTTC,CASSNKPGGEQFF
TRBV10-2,TRBJ2-2,many,-,TGCGCCAGCACGAAGACTTCAGGGGAGAGATCCGGGGAGCTGTTTTTT,CASTKTSGERSGELFF
TRBV29-1,TRBJ2-7,few,-,TGCAGCGTTGAAGACCTGGGACGTACCGAGCAGTACTTC,CSVEDLGRTEQYF
TRBV7-9,TRBJ2-2,many,-,TGTGCCAGCAACCCAGGGCAGGGGCGAACCGGGGAGCTGTTTTTT,CASNPGQGRTGELFF
TRBV7-2,TRBJ2-1,many,TRBD2,TGTGCCAGCAGCTTAGAGCGGGAGGAGAGTGAGCAGTTCTTC,CASSLEREESEQFF
TRBV18,TRBJ1-1,few,-,TGTGCCAGCTCACCTCTGGCCGGGGCCAGAAGCACTGAAGCTTTCTTT,CASSPLAGARSTEAFF
TRBV7-2,TRBJ1-2,many,-,TGTGCCAGCAGCTTAGACCAGACTGGCTACACCTTC,CASSLDQTGYTF
TRBV25-1,TRBJ1-2,many,TRBD1,TGTGCCAGCAGTGAATCCGGGACAGGGGTTTCCAGCGGCTACACCTTC,CASSESGTGVSSGYTF